This TCR beta chain was captured by sequencing in a study of OX40 agonist ivuxolimab in advanced cancers. On the study more broadly: Patients were roughly 81% male with ages about 23 to 80, mean roughly 55. Partial responses occurred in Three dose-escalation patients, one with hepatocellular carcinoma and two with cutaneous melanoma. Study results and limitations: Average numbers of expanded clones were greater in CD8+ T cells than in CD4+.

To note about this clone: Its antigen remains unknown.

Autoimmune disease history or systemic immunosuppression led to patients being barred. Profiling relied on immunoSEQ multiplex PCR, and the TCRdb table lists in-frame clones only, not all of them. The data contain about 53,000 clones, 70% to 85% of them seen just once; the ten biggest clones take up about 1.6%. V lost 6 bases and J lost 4, with 12 bases in between. The V gene's germline CDR1 is MNHNS and CDR2 SASEGT. This CDR3 spans 13 amino acids. The V and J genes are TRBV6-1 and TRBJ2-5; maybe TRBD1 (6 bases). The sequence came from an adult with an advanced solid tumor such as melanoma, head and neck, liver or kidney cancer. The specimen was CD4+ or CD8+ T cells sorted from blood, collected in a trial of the OX40 agonist ivuxolimab. The CDR3 region has the DNA TGTGCCAGCAGGATGGGACAAGGAGAGACCCAGTACTTC. Encoded protein: CASRMGQGETQYF.